A selection of T cell receptor beta chains follows, all from one sample in a study of shared clonotypes between healthy human individuals. Assay: immunoSEQ multiplex PCR; the TCRdb copy retains only in-frame clones and omits some. There are about 660,000 clones in the sample; around 72% occur only once, and over 1.5% lies in the top ten. The sequencing input was memory CD4+ T cells sorted from blood. Source of these receptors: a woman in her 30s in good health. Both conserved end residues are part of each CDR3. Each record gives: J gene, V gene, clone size, D gene, CDR3 DNA, CDR3 protein. The D gene is left open where the match is weak. A clone size is listed for some rows: how often the clone was seen (once, few, many), or a class if it is expanded.

J: TRBJ2-7
V: TRBV19
size: -
D: TRBD1
DNA: TGTGCCAGTTCGGTACAGGGGGACTCCTACGAGCAGTACTTC
CDR3: CASSVQGDSYEQYF

J: TRBJ2-7
V: TRBV19
size: -
D: TRBD1
DNA: TGTGCCACCCACCCCCCAGGGGGAGACGAGCAGTACTTC
CDR3: CATHPPGGDEQYF

J: TRBJ2-2
V: TRBV28
size: once
D: -
DNA: TGTGCCAGCAAAACTTCCGGGACTCTGAGCACCGGGGAGCTGTTTTTT
CDR3: CASKTSGTLSTGELFF

J: TRBJ2-5
V: TRBV25-1
size: -
D: -
DNA: TGTGCCAGCAGTGAATGGAGGTCAGCCCAAGAGACCCAGTACTTC
CDR3: CASSEWRSAQETQYF

J: TRBJ2-7
V: TRBV13
size: few
D: -
DNA: TGTGCCAGCAGCTTAGGCCGGTGGGAGGGGGGTTTCTACGAGCAGTACTTC
CDR3: CASSLGRWEGGFYEQYF

J: TRBJ2-7
V: TRBV11-2
size: few
D: -
DNA: TGTGCCAGCAGCTTTAGTGGGGGAACCCCTCTCGGCGAGCAGTACTTC
CDR3: CASSFSGGTPLGEQYF

J: TRBJ2-2
V: TRBV5-1
size: -
D: -
DNA: TGCGCCAGCAGCTCGGACAGACTCACCGGGGAGCTGTTTTTT
CDR3: CASSSDRLTGELFF

J: TRBJ1-5
V: TRBV2
size: -
D: -
DNA: TGTGCCAGCAGTGAGCTACGGACAGCAAATCAGCCCCAGCATTTT
CDR3: CASSELRTANQPQHF

J: TRBJ2-3
V: TRBV19
size: -
D: -
DNA: TGTGCCAGTAGTAACAGCGGACCACCCACAGATACGCAGTATTTT
CDR3: CASSNSGPPTDTQYF

J: TRBJ2-7
V: TRBV7-3
size: -
D: -
DNA: TGTGCCAGCAGCTCCGACTTCAACCCGACATACGAGCAGTACTTC
CDR3: CASSSDFNPTYEQYF

J: TRBJ2-1
V: TRBV6-6
size: -
D: -
DNA: TGTGCCAGCAGACGACCTATGAGCTCCTACAATGAGCAGTTCTTC
CDR3: CASRRPMSSYNEQFF

J: TRBJ1-1
V: TRBV18
size: -
D: -
DNA: TGTGCCAGCGGCCGGTCGGGAACGAACACTGAAGCTTTCTTT
CDR3: CASGRSGTNTEAFF

J: TRBJ2-2
V: TRBV5-1
size: -
D: TRBD2
DNA: TGCGCCAGCAGCTTGGCTAGCGGCGGCACCGGGGAGCTGTTTTTT
CDR3: CASSLASGGTGELFF

J: TRBJ2-5
V: TRBV7-2
size: -
D: TRBD1
DNA: TGTGCCAGCAGCGCAGGTATTGTGAGGGGGCGAGAAGAGACCCAGTACTTC
CDR3: CASSAGIVRGREETQYF

J: TRBJ1-5
V: TRBV28
size: once
D: TRBD1
DNA: TGTGCCAGCACTTTCGTCCGACAGGGTCAGCCCCAGCATTTT
CDR3: CASTFVRQGQPQHF

J: TRBJ2-1
V: TRBV20-1
size: -
D: -
DNA: TGCAGTGCTACCAACCTGGATGAGCAGTTCTTC
CDR3: CSATNLDEQFF

J: TRBJ1-1
V: TRBV5-6
size: few
D: -
DNA: TGTGCCAGCAGCCCCCGGGGGGCTGTGAACACTGAAGCTTTCTTT
CDR3: CASSPRGAVNTEAFF

J: TRBJ2-7
V: TRBV25-1
size: -
D: -
DNA: TGTGCCAGCGGTCCCGGAGGGGCCTACGAGCAGTACTTC
CDR3: CASGPGGAYEQYF

J: TRBJ1-1
V: TRBV2
size: -
D: -
DNA: TGTGCCAGCAGGGCTCGACGGTCTATGAACACTGAAGCTTTCTTT
CDR3: CASRARRSMNTEAFF

J: TRBJ1-4
V: TRBV5-4
size: few
D: TRBD1
DNA: TGTGCCAGCAGTTCGGCGACAGGGGGCCATGAAAAACTGTTTTTT
CDR3: CASSSATGGHEKLFF

J: TRBJ2-7
V: TRBV11-1
size: -
D: -
DNA: TGTGCCAGCAGCTTAGGGTGGAGCTCCTACGAGCAGTACTTC
CDR3: CASSLGWSSYEQYF

J: TRBJ1-1
V: TRBV19
size: -
D: TRBD1
DNA: TGTGCCAGTGTTTCTCTCGGGACAGGGATGAACACTGAAGCTTTCTTT
CDR3: CASVSLGTGMNTEAFF

J: TRBJ1-1
V: TRBV6-5
size: -
D: TRBD1
DNA: TGTGCCAGCAGTTACTCGGCAGGGGGGGAATCTGAAGCTTTCTTT
CDR3: CASSYSAGGESEAFF